This TCR beta chain was recovered during a study of OX40 agonist ivuxolimab in advanced cancers. Study overall: Prior anti-PD-1, anti-PD-L1 or anti-CTLA-4 therapy did not bar entry, and approximately 40% had some. Notes on the study in general: With doses of 0.1-3.0 mg/kg, partial responders showed among the lowest clonal expansion. Determination of antigen specificity was not performed for the expanded peripheral T cells.

Individuals having autoimmune disease history or systemic immunosuppression were not enrolled. The CDR3 is 13 residues long. V lost 3 bases and J 3 bases, leaving 9 bases between the germline ends. From germline, CDR1 is KGHSH and CDR2 LQKENI. This table comes from immunoSEQ multiplex PCR, and its TCRdb copy is limited to in-frame clones, with some not included. The table records approximately 69,000 clones, approximately 82% of them present only once. A word on this clone: Its antigen is not identified.

The sequence came from an adult with an advanced solid tumor such as melanoma, head and neck, liver or kidney cancer. The V and J genes are TRBV18 and TRBJ2-7; no firm D call. The material sequenced was CD4+ or CD8+ T cells sorted from blood, taken in a trial of the OX40 agonist ivuxolimab. Written as DNA, the CDR3 is TGTGCCAGCTCACCCACCACGGACTACGAGCAGTACTTC. Encoded protein: CASSPTTDYEQYF. Supplemented by reference TRBV18 and TRBJ2-7, the full variable domain reads NAGVMQNPRHLVRRRGQEARLRCSPMKGHSHVYWYRQLPEEGLKFMVYLQKENIIDESGMPKERFSAEFPKEGPSILRIQQVVRGDSAAYFCASSPTTDYEQYFGPGTRLTVT.